The text below deals with one T cell receptor beta chain. The data belong to a study of blood T cell repertoires in COVID-19. Study information: Some COVID-19 samples were acute and others convalescent; all came from the United States, Italy and Spain. T cells, B-cell-depleted T cells, or PBMCs provided the cDNA or gDNA that served as material.

Sequenced by immunoSEQ multiplex PCR; TCRdb stores in-frame clones only, minus some. The sample gives 150,000 to 200,000 clones, roughly 82% of which show up once; about 8.4% is in the top ten. V was cut by 4 bases and J by 10 bases, with 29 bases left in between. This CDR3 region has 18 residues. Per the germline V gene, CDR1 is MDHEN and CDR2 is SYDVKM. The sample was peripheral blood. The sequence derives from a woman in her seventies with acute or convalescent COVID-19. This chain links TRBV28 with TRBJ2-1; D is possibly TRBD2 (5 bases). CDR3 nucleotide sequence: TGTGCCAGCAGTTCACCCAGTCCAATGTTCGGGGTTTCGTTCGAGCAGTTCTTC. It specifies CASSSPSPMFGVSFEQFF.